This passage covers 13 T cell receptor beta chains from one sample sequenced in a study of PD-1 blockade in classical Hodgkin lymphoma. Measured with immunoSEQ multiplex PCR; TCRdb has only the in-frame clones, and not every one. The sample shows approximately 2,200 clones, 70% to 85% of them seen only once. Time point defined: newly diagnosed, previously untreated cHL patient sample. PBMCs, once thawed, yielded CD8+ T cells isolated by magnetic negative selection. Specimen: CD8+ T cells from blood. These receptors were taken from a human donor with classical Hodgkin lymphoma.

The chain is built from TRBV6-5 and TRBJ2-1, with a weak D call TRBD2 (6 bases). This CDR3 has 15 residues. Per the germline V gene, CDR1 is MNHEY and CDR2 is SVGAGI. V shed 7 bases and J shed 5 bases, with 18 bases lying between them. DNA of the CDR3: TGTGCCAGCAAAGCCGGGACTTTCACCCACAATGAGCAGTTCTTC. Residues: CASKAGTFTHNEQFF.

This sequence joins TRBV6-1 and TRBJ2-7, with D possibly being TRBD1 (6 bases). Deletions cut 1 base from V and 2 bases from J, with 12 bases between. Germline V gene data show CDR1 as MNHNS and CDR2 as SASEGT. This CDR3 is 15 amino acids long. CDR3 nucleotides: TGTGCCAGCAGTGAAGTAGGGCAGGGGCCCTACGAGCAGTACTTC. Translating gives CASSEVGQGPYEQYF.

The rearrangement links TRBV15 to TRBJ2-3; a possible D gene is TRBD1 (5 bases). Germline CDR1 reads LNHNV; CDR2 reads YYDKDF (reference sequence). CDR3 length: 13 residues. V was cut by 0 bases and J by 4 bases, with 5 bases left in between. The CDR3 DNA reads as TGTGCCACCAGCAGAGAGGGGCCAGATACGCAGTATTTT. Translation gives CATSREGPDTQYF.

The rearrangement uses TRBV5-6 and TRBJ1-6; D is ambiguous. Germline V lookup: CDR1 SGHDT, CDR2 YYEEEE. This CDR3 is built from 15 residues. The V gene lost 4 bases and the J gene lost 9 bases, with 17 bases spanning the gap. In DNA form, the CDR3 reads TGTGCCAGCAGCCCGGGCGGCTCCTATGGTTCACCCCTCCACTTT. Amino acids: CASSPGGSYGSPLHF.

J is TRBJ1-2 and V is TRBV10-1; tentative D call: TRBD1 (6 bases). Germline CDR1 and CDR2: WNHNN and SYGVQD (reference sequence). Trimming stripped 3 bases from V and 4 bases from J, with 9 bases between. The length of the CDR3 is 13 residues. The CDR3 DNA is TGCGCCAGCAGTGAAAACAGGGTCTATGGCTACACCTTC. Translating it yields CASSENRVYGYTF.

The V gene is TRBV25-1, the J gene TRBJ2-7, with 9 bases identical to TRBD2. Losses at the gene ends were 6 bases for V and 3 bases for J; bases not matched to a gene: 6. Germline V gene data show CDR1 as MGHDK and CDR2 as SYGVNS. This CDR3 has 14 amino acids. This chain's CDR3 is CASRGGGGDYEQYF. CDR3 nucleotides: TGTGCCAGCAGGGGTGGCGGGGGGGACTACGAGCAGTACTTC.

This clone was observed a few times. The rearrangement links TRBV7-5 to TRBJ2-7; the table assigns TRBD1, which was not confirmed against the DNA. TRBV7-5 is annotated as a pseudogene. CDR3 length equals 12 residues. The CDR3 reads CASSQSSYEQYF. CDR3 DNA: TGTGCCAGCAGCCAATCCTCCTACGAGCAGTACTTC.

The CDR3 nucleotides are TGTGCCAGTAGTACCCTCGACTACAATGAGCAGTTCTTC. As protein: CASSTLDYNEQFF. The chain uses TRBV19 and TRBJ2-1; D unclear. Germline CDR1 and CDR2: LNHDA and SQIVND (reference sequence). With 4 bases removed from V and 3 bases from J, the gap between germline ends came to 7 bases. This CDR3 has 13 amino acids.

This sequence joins TRBV6-1 and TRBJ2-3, with 14 bases that match TRBD2. This CDR3 is 15 amino acids long. Looked up from germline, CDR1 is MNHNS and CDR2 is SASEGT. V lost 4 bases, J lost 4 bases, and 1 base stayed unmatched. CDR3 DNA: TGTGCCAGCAGTGTGACTAGCGGGGGGGCAGATACGCAGTATTTT. Translated, it gives CASSVTSGGADTQYF.

The rearrangement uses TRBV28 and TRBJ2-5, with 10 bases fitting TRBD2. This CDR3 spans 16 amino acids. Germline CDR1 reads MDHEN; CDR2 reads SYDVKM. Trimming cost V 0 bases and J 4 bases; bases outside gene matches: 5. CDR3: CASSLWLAGVGETQYF. The CDR3 region has the DNA TGTGCCAGCAGTTTATGGCTAGCGGGAGTAGGAGAGACCCAGTACTTC.

The CDR3 protein is CASSRDRDPDTQYF. CDR3 coding DNA: TGTGCCAGCAGCCGGGACAGGGACCCAGATACGCAGTATTTT. The J gene is TRBJ2-3, the V gene TRBV2; the match to TRBD1 covers 9 bases. CDR3 length: 14 amino acids. V lost 6 bases and J lost 4; bases outside the gene matches: 5. The germline V gene encodes CDR1 SNHLY and CDR2 FYNNEI.

The chain employs TRBV21-1 and TRBJ2-1; whether TRBD2, the table's D call, matches the DNA was not checked. TRBV21-1 is marked as a pseudogene. CDR3 length: 17 residues. The CDR3 coding sequence is TGTGCCAGCACTCTATGTTTTACTAGTAACCCCTACAATGAGCAGTTCTTC. Amino acids: CASTLCFTSNPYNEQFF.

This chain links TRBV6-9 with TRBJ2-7, with 9 bases matching TRBD2. Germline V gives CDR1 MNHGY, CDR2 SVAAGI. The CDR3 spans 13 residues. J gave up 3 bases and V 6 bases, and 3 bases lay outside the gene matches. The chain's CDR3 is CASSPSGNYEQYF. As DNA, the CDR3 is TGTGCCAGCAGCCCTAGCGGGAACTACGAGCAGTACTTC.